The sample holds many counts of the clone carrying this T cell receptor (beta chain). Each CDR3 protein is one row after TCRdb ran MiXCR on the PCR reads. The repertoire holds 90,000 or so distinct CDR3 sequences, 20% to 30% seen once, with 0.6% to 0.9% in the top ten. The CDR3 runs to 19 residues. Trimming removed 0 bases from V and 2 bases from J; junction bases left unmatched: 6. Germline CDR1 reads SGHTA; CDR2 reads FQGNSA. The record originates from a study of molecular identifiers for immune sequencing clone quantification. Specimen: naive CD8+ T cells from blood, with Jurkat cell RNA spiked in. Sample subset: FACS-sorted CD8+CD4-CCR7+CD45RA+ naive T cells. The source of this sequence is a human donor in good health. Some libraries in this study had Jurkat cell RNA spiked in. The rearrangement uses TRBV7-2 and TRBJ2-3; 15 nucleotides match TRBD2. The CDR3 bases are TGTGCCAGCAGCTTAGCAGTTGGGACTAGCGGGGGGCTCACAGATACGCAGTATTTT. Its protein product is CASSLAVGTSGGLTDTQYF.